The next 15 T cell receptor beta chains were all read from a single sample in a study of T cell responses to AZD1222 COVID-19 vaccine. Clones were read by immunoSEQ multiplex PCR, and TCRdb kept only the in-frame ones, dropping some. The sample comprises roughly 180,000 clones, about nine tenths of which are singletons, and 2.6% rests with the top ten. The sample here was peripheral blood, taken on day 0 of AZD1222 vaccination. These receptors came from an adult in good health.

The rearrangement uses TRBV19 and TRBJ1-5; 8 bases align to TRBD1. The CDR3 consists of 14 residues. Germline V gene sequence: CDR1 LNHDA, CDR2 SQIVND (reference sequence). V gave up 5 bases and J gave up 4 bases; unmatched junction bases: 4. CDR3 loop: CASSLRQGNQPQHF. CDR3 DNA: TGTGCCAGTAGTCTCCGACAGGGGAATCAGCCCCAGCATTTT.

This chain links TRBV5-1 with TRBJ2-3, with D perhaps TRBD2 (5 bases). Trimming pared 3 bases from V and 0 bases from J, leaving 14 bases between. Germline V lookup: CDR1 SGHRS, CDR2 YFSETQ. This CDR3 region has 16 residues. As DNA, the CDR3 is TGCGCCAGCAGCTCCCGGCGGGTCACTAGCACAGATACGCAGTATTTT. This sequence encodes CASSSRRVTSTDTQYF.

The V and J genes are TRBV9 and TRBJ2-7, with TRBD1 as a possible D gene (6 bases). The CDR3 covers 15 residues. Germline CDR1 is SGDLS and CDR2 is YYNGEE. With 0 bases removed from V and 3 bases from J, the gap between germline ends came to 13 bases. CDR3 bases: TGTGCCAGCAGCGTAGGAGGGGGTCAGGGCTACGAGCAGTACTTC. Its translation is CASSVGGGQGYEQYF.

V is TRBV28 and J is TRBJ1-1, with D perhaps TRBD1 (6 bases). This CDR3 spans 13 amino acids. Germline lookup yields CDR1 MDHEN and CDR2 SYDVKM. V lost 3 bases, J lost 11 bases, and 16 bases lay in between. Here the CDR3 DNA reads TGTGCCAGCAGTTTCGGGGACACCTTGAACGCTTTCTTT. Its protein is CASSFGDTLNAFF. The variable domain in full, with the rest retrieved from reference TRBV28 and TRBJ1-1, is DVKVTQSSRYLVKRTGEKVFLECVQDMDHENMFWYRQDPGLGLRLIYFSYDVKMKEKGDIPEGYSVSREKKERFSLILESASTNQTSMYLCASSFGDTLNAFFGQGTRLTVV.

The sample holds a few counts of this clone. The CDR3 reads CAWDSGTLGYTF. DNA of the CDR3: TGTGCCTGGGATTCCGGGACCCTGGGCTACACCTTC. This sequence joins TRBV30 and TRBJ1-2, with D possibly being TRBD1 (5 bases). Trimming took 5 bases from V and 8 from J, leaving 15 bases between them. This CDR3 contains 12 residues. Germline V CDR1 and CDR2: GTSNPN, SVGIG (reference sequence).

The rearrangement joins TRBV5-1 to TRBJ2-7; D is possibly TRBD1 (6 bases). CDR3 length: 15 residues. Germline values: CDR1 SGHRS, CDR2 YFSETQ. V was pared by 0 bases and J by 2 bases, with 12 bases between. CDR3 amino acids: CASSLVAGETYEQYF. In DNA form, the CDR3 reads TGCGCCAGCAGCTTGGTAGCAGGGGAAACCTACGAGCAGTACTTC.

The CDR3 loop is CASSYSTGSGANVLTF. CDR3 DNA: TGTGCCAGCAGTTACTCGACGGGTTCTGGGGCCAACGTCCTGACTTTC. The chain recombines TRBV6-5 with TRBJ2-6; no reliable D call. Germline V gene sequence: CDR1 MNHEY, CDR2 SVGAGI. The CDR3 sequence is 16 residues long. Trimming removed 0 bases from V and 1 base from J, with 7 bases in between.

The rearrangement links TRBV18 to TRBJ2-5, with 9 bases matching TRBD2. This CDR3 contains 16 residues. From germline, CDR1 is KGHSH and CDR2 LQKENI. V shed 3 bases and J 2 bases; nucleotides not matched to a gene: 7. The CDR3 DNA follows: TGTGCCAGCTCACCTAGCGGGAGTGTGGGACAAGAGACCCAGTACTTC. Protein: CASSPSGSVGQETQYF.

A remark on this clone: Being one base from a much bigger clone, this may be a read error. The genes are TRBV27 and TRBJ2-7; 8 bases agree with TRBD1. From germline, CDR1 is MNHEY and CDR2 SMNVEV (reference sequence). The CDR3 covers 16 residues. The trim removed 10 bases at V and 4 bases at J, leaving 18 bases unmatched. Written as DNA, the CDR3 is TGTGCCAACAGCTCCGACAGGGGTCACCGGGGGTACGAGCAGTACTTC. Translation gives CANSSDRGHRGYEQYF.

The CDR3 DNA reads as TGCGCCAGCGGGCGGGGACAGAGCTCCTACGAGCAGTACTTC. Residues: CASGRGQSSYEQYF. The chain has TRBV5-1 and TRBJ2-7; weak D call: TRBD1 (7 bases). V lost 7 bases and J lost 0, with 14 bases in between. The germline V gene encodes CDR1 SGHRS and CDR2 YFSETQ. This CDR3 region has 14 residues.

The J gene is TRBJ1-5, the V gene TRBV3-1 (or the pseudogene TRBV3-2); perhaps TRBD1 as D (5 bases). The CDR3 is made up of 16 amino acids. Trimming took 3 bases from V and 4 from J, leaving 16 bases between them. The V gene's germline CDR1 is LGHDT and CDR2 YNNKEL (reference sequence). CDR3 sequence reads: CASSQGGYSPNQPQHF. The CDR3 bases are TGTGCCAGCAGCCAGGGGGGGTACTCCCCGAATCAGCCCCAGCATTTT.

This clone was observed a single time. The chain carries TRBV30 and TRBJ1-2; D is perhaps TRBD1 (6 bases). The CDR3 sequence is 16 residues long. The germline CDR1 and CDR2 sequences are GTSNPN and SVGIG (reference sequence). The V gene lost 3 bases and the J gene lost 1 base, with 18 bases spanning the gap. CDR3 DNA: TGTGCCTGGAGGATGCGGGGGCTCGGGGGTAACTATGGCTACACCTTC. Translating it yields CAWRMRGLGGNYGYTF.

This chain uses TRBV12-3 or TRBV12-4 with TRBJ1-5; possible D gene TRBD1, 5 bases. The length of the CDR3 is 13 residues. V gave up 5 bases and J gave up 6 bases, with 11 bases separating them. The CDR3 spells CASSRQLSQPQHF. The CDR3 region has the DNA TGTGCCAGCAGTCGACAGTTGTCTCAGCCCCAGCATTTT.

J is TRBJ2-2 and V is TRBV23-1; the D call may be TRBD1 or TRBD2 (5 bases each). TRBV23-1 is known as an ORF, though its function is uncertain. The V and J ends lost 1 base and 6 bases respectively, with 24 bases between them. The CDR3 spans 19 residues. This CDR3 reads CASSQWDPGPRPGAGELFF. The CDR3 nucleotides read TGCGCCAGCAGTCAATGGGACCCGGGACCGAGACCCGGCGCCGGGGAGCTGTTTTTT.

The chain recombines TRBV6-5 with TRBJ1-4; 7 positions match TRBD1. The CDR3 runs to 13 residues. The germline gives CDR1 MNHEY, CDR2 SVGAGI. The V segment lost 8 bases and the J segment 5 bases; nucleotides outside the gene matches: 5. CDR3 coding DNA: TGTGCCAGCGCCGGGACAGAGAATGAAAAACTGTTTTTT. Translated, it gives CASAGTENEKLFF.